This is a list of T cell receptor beta chains from one sample in a study of blood T cell repertoires in COVID-19. Data came from immunoSEQ multiplex PCR; TCRdb stores just in-frame clones and leaves some out. This table holds about 27,000 clones, over 75% found once. The specimen was peripheral blood. These receptor sequences come from a woman aged 45-59 years with active COVID-19. Both conserved end residues are part of each CDR3. D genes are given only for firm matches. Where a row states a size, it is once, few, many or the class of an expanded clone; other rows omit it.

TRBJ2-7 NA NA TRBV27 CASSPTRDSSYEQYF TGTGCCAGCAGCCCGACCCGGGACTCCTCCTACGAGCAGTACTTC
TRBJ2-7 NA NA TRBV27 CASSALQDYPYEQYF TGTGCCAGCAGTGCACTCCAGGATTACCCCTACGAGCAGTACTTC
TRBJ2-7 NA NA TRBV7-9 CASSFSTLSSALPYEQYF TGTGCCAGCAGCTTCTCTACCCTGAGTAGCGCGTTACCCTACGAGCAGTACTTC
TRBJ2-2 NA NA TRBV7-9 CASNEVGTGELFF TGTGCCAGTAATGAAGTCGGCACCGGGGAGCTGTTTTTT
TRBJ2-1 TRBD1 NA TRBV7-9 CASLTGGGDYNEQFF TGTGCCAGTTTAACAGGGGGCGGTGACTACAATGAGCAGTTCTTC
TRBJ1-2 NA NA TRBV7-9 CASSFQGRGGYTF TGTGCCAGCAGCTTTCAGGGTAGAGGTGGCTACACCTTC
TRBJ1-5 NA NA TRBV6-5 CASTLQQTPNQPQHF TGTGCCAGCACCTTACAACAGACCCCGAATCAGCCCCAGCATTTT
TRBJ1-2 TRBD1 NA TRBV28 CASRKLTGDYGYTF TGTGCCAGCAGGAAGCTGACAGGGGACTATGGCTACACCTTC
TRBJ2-1 NA NA TRBV30 CAWSPSVVYNEQFF TGTGCCTGGAGTCCCTCTGTCGTCTACAATGAGCAGTTCTTC
TRBJ2-5 NA once TRBV4-1 CASSQEGLEEVETQYF TGCGCCAGCAGCCAAGAGGGACTCGAAGAAGTAGAGACCCAGTACTTC
TRBJ2-3 TRBD2 NA TRBV15 CATSRVRTSGLDTQYF TGTGCCACCAGCAGAGTGAGGACTAGCGGGCTAGATACGCAGTATTTT
TRBJ2-1 NA NA TRBV28 CASSRNREQFF TGTGCCAGCAGCAGGAACCGTGAGCAGTTCTTC
TRBJ2-2 TRBD2 NA TRBV27 CASSGGRGAGELFF TGTGCCAGCAGCGGAGGTCGGGGGGCCGGGGAGCTGTTTTTT
TRBJ2-7 TRBD2 NA TRBV7-2 CASSFIGLAGDEQYF TGTGCCAGCAGCTTCATCGGACTAGCGGGAGACGAGCAGTACTTC
TRBJ1-2 NA NA TRBV5-6 CASSLVSPEQYGYTF TGTGCCAGCAGCTTGGTATCACCTGAACAATATGGCTACACCTTC
TRBJ1-6 NA few TRBV2 CASSTTGGSPLHF TGTGCCAGCTCCACGACTGGAGGTTCACCCCTCCACTTT
TRBJ2-2 NA NA TRBV9 CASSVGVARNTGELFF TGTGCCAGCAGCGTAGGAGTTGCAAGAAACACCGGGGAGCTGTTTTTT
TRBJ2-1 NA NA TRBV27 CASSLSGAGADYNEQFF TGTGCCAGCAGTTTATCGGGGGCGGGGGCGGATTACAATGAGCAGTTCTTC
TRBJ2-3 NA NA TRBV5-1 CASSLDQITDTQYF TGCGCCAGCAGCTTGGATCAGATCACAGATACGCAGTATTTT
TRBJ2-1 NA NA TRBV3-1/TRBV3-2 CASTLRNEQFF TGTGCCAGCACCCTTCGCAATGAGCAGTTCTTC
TRBJ1-1 TRBD1 NA TRBV12-3/TRBV12-4 CASKGQGARAAFF TGTGCCAGCAAGGGACAGGGGGCGCGTGCAGCTTTCTTT
TRBJ2-1 NA NA TRBV5-4 CASSLSGRSYNEQFF TGTGCCAGCAGCTTGAGTGGGAGATCCTACAATGAGCAGTTCTTC
TRBJ2-5 NA NA TRBV7-6 CASSVGETQYF TGTGCCAGCAGCGTCGGGGAGACCCAGTACTTC
TRBJ2-7 NA NA TRBV3-1/TRBV3-2 CASSFLSYEQYF TGTGCCAGCAGCTTCCTCTCCTACGAGCAGTACTTC
TRBJ2-7 NA NA TRBV6-6 CASRSSISRTYEQYF TGTGCCAGCAGATCGTCCATCAGCAGGACCTACGAGCAGTACTTC
TRBJ2-1 TRBD2 NA TRBV7-2 CASSQRTSGENEQFF TGTGCCAGCAGCCAGCGGACTAGTGGTGAGAATGAGCAGTTCTTC
TRBJ1-1 NA NA TRBV18 CASSPRPFEAFF TGTGCCAGCTCACCACGTCCATTTGAAGCTTTCTTT
TRBJ2-1 TRBD2 NA TRBV11-1 CASSPGLAEHNEQFF TGTGCCAGCAGCCCTGGACTAGCGGAGCACAATGAGCAGTTCTTC
TRBJ1-5 TRBD1 NA TRBV27 CASSLSPTGVQPQHF TGTGCCAGCAGTTTATCGCCCACAGGGGTTCAGCCCCAGCATTTT
TRBJ2-7 TRBD2 NA TRBV25-1 CASSEGAGRALEQYF TGTGCCAGCAGTGAAGGTGCCGGGAGGGCCCTCGAGCAGTACTTC
TRBJ1-1 NA NA TRBV4-1 CASSQAIYRVGTEAFF TGCGCCAGCAGCCAAGCCATATACAGGGTCGGGACTGAAGCTTTCTTT
TRBJ2-5 NA NA TRBV10-1 CASSEPGLRETQYF TGCGCCAGCAGTGAGCCCGGGTTGAGGGAGACCCAGTACTTC
TRBJ1-1 NA NA TRBV7-9 CASSLSRLNTEAFF TGTGCCAGCAGCTTAAGCAGGTTGAACACTGAAGCTTTCTTT
TRBJ1-2 NA few TRBV5-1 CASSLWQGTTYGYTF TGCGCCAGCAGCTTGTGGCAGGGGACGACCTATGGCTACACCTTC
TRBJ1-3 NA NA TRBV24-1 CATSDAGMGNTIYF TGTGCCACCAGTGATGCGGGAATGGGGAACACCATATATTTT
TRBJ2-6 TRBD1 NA TRBV19 CASSIRTGKRPGANVLTF TGTGCCAGTAGTATAAGGACAGGGAAGCGGCCGGGGGCCAACGTCCTGACTTTC
TRBJ1-5 NA NA TRBV7-9 CASSKTGGRLSAQHF TGTGCCAGCAGTAAAACGGGGGGGCGTCTGTCCGCCCAGCATTTT
TRBJ2-1 NA NA TRBV7-9 CASSDGDWGINEQFF TGTGCCAGCAGCGATGGGGACTGGGGCATCAATGAGCAGTTCTTC
TRBJ1-1 NA NA TRBV5-1 CASSRGERDTEAFF TGCGCCAGCAGCCGAGGTGAGAGGGACACTGAAGCTTTCTTT
TRBJ2-2 NA NA TRBV4-2 CASSQASGRGVTGELFF TGTGCCAGCAGCCAGGCTAGCGGCAGGGGTGTAACCGGGGAGCTGTTTTTT
TRBJ1-1 NA few TRBV28 CASSLTDLNTEAFF TGTGCCAGCAGTCTGACAGACTTGAACACTGAAGCTTTCTTT
TRBJ2-3 NA NA TRBV5-4 CASRAGWGTDTQYF TGTGCCAGCAGGGCGGGATGGGGGACAGATACGCAGTATTTT
TRBJ2-7 NA NA TRBV7-6 CASSLAGGGKVNEQYF TGTGCCAGCAGCTTAGCGGGGGGTGGGAAGGTTAACGAGCAGTACTTC
TRBJ1-2 TRBD1 NA TRBV6-5 CASTWTGGNYGYTF TGTGCCAGCACCTGGACAGGGGGCAACTATGGCTACACCTTC
TRBJ2-6 NA NA TRBV28 CASSLSGANVLTF TGTGCCAGCAGCCTGTCTGGGGCCAACGTCCTGACTTTC
TRBJ2-5 NA NA TRBV9 CASSLSDGGETQYF TGTGCCAGCAGCCTTAGCGACGGTGGAGAGACCCAGTACTTC
TRBJ2-7 NA NA TRBV27 CASSFLGGSYEQYF TGTGCCAGCAGTTTTTTGGGGGGCTCCTACGAGCAGTACTTC
TRBJ2-3 NA NA TRBV2 CASNRQGTDTQYF TGTGCCAGCAATAGACAGGGCACAGATACGCAGTATTTT
TRBJ2-1 NA NA TRBV10-2 CASSIFGRDEQFF TGCGCCAGCAGTATTTTTGGGCGGGATGAGCAGTTCTTC
TRBJ2-3 NA once TRBV7-9 CASSLTDTQYF TGTGCCAGCAGCCTCACAGATACGCAGTATTTT
TRBJ2-7 NA NA TRBV29-1 CSVAQGVSYEQYF TGCAGCGTTGCACAGGGTGTCTCCTACGAGCAGTACTTC
TRBJ1-1 NA NA TRBV7-9 CASSFTGTEAFF TGTGCCAGCAGCTTTACGGGCACTGAAGCTTTCTTT
TRBJ2-5 NA NA TRBV6-6 CASSYAGQPQETQYF TGTGCCAGCAGTTACGCGGGACAGCCCCAAGAGACCCAGTACTTC